What follows are 11 T cell receptor beta chains derived from one specimen sequenced in a study of blood T cell repertoires in COVID-19. The protocol was immunoSEQ multiplex PCR, while the TCRdb copy is restricted to in-frame clones and leaves out a portion. There are 70,000 to 80,000 clones in the sample; about four fifths occur only once, and approximately 12% lies in the top ten. Sequencing was done on a sample of peripheral blood. These receptors came from a human donor in a cohort sampled during active COVID-19.

The V and J genes are TRBV6-5 and TRBJ2-3, with TRBD2 matching over 10 bases. J lost 1 base, V lost 4 bases, and 5 bases had no gene match. Germline V gives CDR1 MNHEY, CDR2 SVGAGI. The CDR3 extends over 16 amino acids. The CDR3 loop reads CASSFLAGERTDTQYF. DNA of the CDR3: TGTGCCAGCAGTTTCCTAGCGGGGGAACGCACAGATACGCAGTATTTT.

J is TRBJ2-3 and V is TRBV29-1; either TRBD1 or TRBD2 may fit D (6 bases each). Germline values: CDR1 SQVTM, CDR2 ANQGSEA. Trimming stripped 7 bases from V and 2 bases from J, with 13 bases between. This CDR3 comprises 13 residues. The CDR3 here is CSGGAGDTDTQYF. CDR3 nucleotide sequence: TGCAGCGGGGGGGCAGGGGACACAGATACGCAGTATTTT.

The chain employs TRBV7-9 and TRBJ2-5; the D gene is possibly TRBD1 (6 bases). V lost 5 bases and J 5 bases, leaving 18 bases between the germline ends. The CDR3 is 15 amino acids. Per the germline V gene, CDR1 is SEHNR and CDR2 is FQNEAQ (reference sequence). As DNA, the CDR3 is TGTGCCAGCAGCCGCGCTCACAGGGTATTGGAGACCCAGTACTTC. Its translation: CASSRAHRVLETQYF.

The genes are TRBV6-1 and TRBJ1-5; 10 bases map to TRBD1. With V trimmed by 4 bases and J by 4 bases, 7 bases remained unmatched. The germline V gene has CDR1 MNHNS and CDR2 SASEGT. This CDR3 contains 16 residues. CDR3 in DNA: TGTGCCAGCAGTGCCCGGGACAGGGGATCTAATCAGCCCCAGCATTTT. Protein: CASSARDRGSNQPQHF.

V is TRBV19 and J is TRBJ2-7; 11 positions agree with TRBD2. The V gene end was trimmed by 5 bases and the J gene end by 6 bases; junction bases not matched to a gene: 12. Germline V gene data show CDR1 as LNHDA and CDR2 as SQIVND (reference sequence). This CDR3 comprises 16 residues. The CDR3 DNA sequence: TGTGCCAGTAGTGGGACACATAGCGGGAGGGCTGGCGAGCAGTACTTC. This gives the protein CASSGTHSGRAGEQYF. The full variable domain, its missing parts supplied by reference TRBV19 and TRBJ2-7, is DGGITQSPKYLFRKEGQNVTLSCEQNLNHDAMYWYRQDPGQGLRLIYYSQIVNDFQKGDIAEGYSVSREKKESFPLTVTSAQKNPTAFYLCASSGTHSGRAGEQYFGPGTRLTVT.

This sequence joins TRBV2 and TRBJ2-3, with 10 bases that match TRBD2. J gave up 2 bases and V 6 bases, and 5 bases lay outside the gene matches. This CDR3 contains 15 residues. Germline loops: CDR1 SNHLY, CDR2 FYNNEI. The DNA of the CDR3 is TGTGCCAGCAGGGTAGCGGGAGGAACCACAGATACGCAGTATTTT. As protein: CASRVAGGTTDTQYF.

This sequence joins TRBV5-4 and TRBJ2-5; weak D call: TRBD2 (6 bases). Germline CDR1 SGHNT, CDR2 YYREEE (reference sequence). The CDR3 spans 13 residues. V was shortened by 1 base and J by 4 bases, with 8 bases between the two germline ends. The CDR3 protein is CASSLSGAETQYF. CDR3 nucleotides: TGTGCCAGCAGCTTGTCGGGAGCAGAGACCCAGTACTTC.

The genes are TRBV10-3 and TRBJ1-1; D unresolved. The CDR3 is 13 amino acids. Trimming took off 4 bases at V and 1 base at J, with 7 bases between the two ends. Germline V CDR1 and CDR2: ENHRY, SYGVKD. The CDR3 nucleotides are TGTGCCATCAGTGCTCGGGGGAACACTGAAGCTTTCTTT. Translation: CAISARGNTEAFF.

The rearrangement joins TRBV30 to TRBJ1-1; a weak D match, TRBD1 (6 bases). The CDR3 extends over 12 amino acids. V shed 5 bases and J shed 0 bases, with 7 bases lying between them. Germline V gives CDR1 GTSNPN, CDR2 SVGIG (reference sequence). The CDR3 nucleotides read TGTGCCTGGGACAGGATGAACACTGAAGCTTTCTTT. Encoded protein: CAWDRMNTEAFF.

The V call is TRBV28, the J call TRBJ2-7; 9 positions match TRBD1. The V gene end was trimmed by 4 bases and the J gene end by 3 bases; junction bases not matched to a gene: 7. This CDR3 contains 15 residues. The germline V gene has CDR1 MDHEN and CDR2 SYDVKM. The CDR3 DNA follows: TGTGCCAGCAGTTCCCCGGGACAGGGAGGCTACGAGCAGTACTTC. Its translation: CASSSPGQGGYEQYF.

The chain combines TRBV5-4 with TRBJ1-4, with 12 bases that match TRBD1. J was trimmed by 13 bases and V by 4 bases; bases with no gene match: 5. Per the germline V gene, CDR1 is SGHNT and CDR2 is YYREEE (reference sequence). The CDR3 runs to 13 residues. This chain's CDR3 is CASSGGQGAALFF. CDR3 in DNA: TGTGCCAGCAGCGGGGGACAGGGGGCGGCACTGTTTTTT.